Following are 20 T cell receptor beta chains from one sample sequenced in a study of PD-1 blockade in classical Hodgkin lymphoma. Time point denoted: cycle 4 day 1 (C4D1), after around six weeks of nivolumab. Each patient experienced a relapse that followed autologous stem cell transplantation, and brentuximab vedotin exposure varied. Isolation of CD4+ T cells from thawed PBMCs was performed by magnetic negative selection. Sequencing was performed with immunoSEQ multiplex PCR; in TCRdb, only in-frame clones are kept and a portion is missing. Seen here are 25,000 to 35,000 clones, about 88% observed once, and the top ten hold approximately 0.81%. The source material was CD4+ T cells from blood, sampled before the fourth cycle of nivolumab. The receptor source for this set is a human donor with classical Hodgkin lymphoma.

J is TRBJ2-1 and V is TRBV4-2; TRBD2 might be the D (5 bases). The CDR3 covers 15 residues. Trimming pared 0 bases from V and 2 bases from J, leaving 8 bases between. CDR1 LGHNA and CDR2 YNFKEQ come from the germline V gene. CDR3: CASSQDPGTYNEQFF. The CDR3 DNA follows: TGTGCCAGCAGCCAAGATCCGGGGACCTACAATGAGCAGTTCTTC.

The V call is TRBV28, the J call TRBJ1-5; possibly TRBD1 for D (5 bases). Germline CDR1 is MDHEN and CDR2 is SYDVKM. Deletions cut 5 bases from V and 4 bases from J, with 15 bases between. There are 15 residues in the CDR3. In DNA form, the CDR3 reads TGTGCCAGCAGTGTCTTATCCGCAGGGAATCAGCCCCAGCATTTT. Residues: CASSVLSAGNQPQHF.

V and J are TRBV7-2 and TRBJ2-5; either TRBD1 or TRBD2 may fit D (5 bases each). Trimming removed 3 bases from V and 5 bases from J, with 13 bases in between. The length of the CDR3 is 14 residues. Germline V gene sequence: CDR1 SGHTA, CDR2 FQGNSA. The CDR3, as DNA: TGTGCCAGCAGCTTGACGTGGGGACGGGAGACCCAGTACTTC. Its translation is CASSLTWGRETQYF. Full variable domain (missing parts from reference TRBV7-2 and TRBJ2-5): GAGVSQSPSNKVTEKGKDVELRCDPISGHTALYWYRQSLGQGLEFLIYFQGNSAPDKSGLPSDRFSAERTGGSVSTLTIQRTQQEDSAVYLCASSLTWGRETQYFGPGTRLLVL.

The sample holds a few counts of this clone. The chain joins TRBV7-9 to TRBJ1-2, with 7 bases fitting TRBD1. The CDR3 length is 15 residues. After removal of 2 bases from V and 7 bases from J, the junction contained 10 bases not matched to a gene. Germline assignment: CDR1 SEHNR and CDR2 FQNEAQ (reference sequence). The CDR3 sequence is CASSLPDRVIGGYTF. The CDR3 coding sequence is TGTGCCAGCAGCTTACCCGACAGGGTAATTGGTGGCTACACCTTC. Together with reference TRBV7-9 and TRBJ1-2, the CDR3 gives the full variable domain: DTGVSQNPRHKITKRGQNVTFRCDPISEHNRLYWYRQTLGQGPEFLTYFQNEAQLEKSRLLSDRFSAERPKGSFSTLEIQRTEQGDSAMYLCASSLPDRVIGGYTFGSGTRLTVV.

The DNA of the CDR3 is TGTGCCAGCAGCTGGACTAGCGGGGAAACCGGGGAGCTGTTTTTT. Its protein is CASSWTSGETGELFF. The chain uses TRBV7-2 and TRBJ2-2; the match to TRBD2 covers 12 bases. The CDR3 length is 15 residues. CDR1 and CDR2 from the germline V gene are SGHTA and FQGNSA. V lost 4 bases to trimming and J lost 5 bases; unmatched junction nucleotides: 2.

J is TRBJ2-7 and V is TRBV9; 7 bases are shared with TRBD1. Germline trimming cut 4 bases from V and 2 bases from J; bases unmatched to any gene: 12. The CDR3 spans 16 residues. The V gene's germline CDR1 is SGDLS and CDR2 YYNGEE. CDR3: CASSPSVGTEPYEQYF. CDR3 bases: TGTGCCAGCAGCCCGAGCGTTGGGACAGAGCCCTACGAGCAGTACTTC.

A single count supports this clone. The gene calls are TRBV11-3 and TRBJ2-5; no clear D. The CDR3 covers 15 residues. The V end was cut by 1 base, the J end by 5 bases, with 14 bases between. The V gene's germline CDR1 is SGHNT and CDR2 YENEEA. CDR3 sequence: CASSLGAQPRETQYF. CDR3 nucleotide sequence: TGTGCCAGCAGCTTAGGGGCGCAGCCACGCGAGACCCAGTACTTC.

CDR3 protein: CASSYRENYGYTF. CDR3 coding DNA: TGTGCCAGCAGTTACCGGGAAAACTATGGCTACACCTTC. The V gene is TRBV6-6, the J gene TRBJ1-2; D uncertain. The CDR3 is made up of 13 amino acids. Germline V gene sequence: CDR1 MNHNY, CDR2 SVGAGI (reference sequence). Trimming left V 2 bases short and J 2 bases short, with 6 bases between.

This chain connects TRBV7-9 to TRBJ1-3, with 11 bases that match TRBD1. CDR3 length equals 17 residues. The V gene's germline CDR1 is SEHNR and CDR2 FQNEAQ (reference sequence). Trimming at V came to 6 bases and at J to 4 bases, leaving 11 bases not matched to a gene. DNA for the CDR3: TGTGCCAGCAGTATTCCCCGGACAGGGGGCTTAGGAAACACCATATATTTT. Amino acid sequence: CASSIPRTGGLGNTIYF. The variable domain in full, with the rest retrieved from reference TRBV7-9 and TRBJ1-3, is DTGVSQNPRHKITKRGQNVTFRCDPISEHNRLYWYRQTLGQGPEFLTYFQNEAQLEKSRLLSDRFSAERPKGSFSTLEIQRTEQGDSAMYLCASSIPRTGGLGNTIYFGEGSWLTVV.

The chain is built from TRBV7-2 and TRBJ1-2, with no clear D. Trimming removed 0 bases at V and 8 bases at J, with 19 bases between. The germline CDR1 and CDR2 sequences are SGHTA and FQGNSA. This CDR3 is built from 16 residues. The CDR3 region has the DNA TGTGCCAGCAGCTTAGCGCGGGCCGCACCCCAACAGGGCTACACCTTC. The encoded protein is CASSLARAAPQQGYTF.

The V gene is TRBV11-2, the J gene TRBJ2-2, with D tentatively TRBD1 (6 bases). CDR3 length: 16 amino acids. Germline CDR1 reads SGHAT; CDR2 reads FQNNGV. V was cut by 5 bases and J by 6 bases, with 19 bases left in between. CDR3 nucleotide sequence: TGTGCCAGCAGCACATTTGCAGGACAGAAGGCCGGGGAGCTGTTTTTT. Amino acids: CASSTFAGQKAGELFF. Combining the CDR3 with reference TRBV11-2 and TRBJ2-2 gives the whole variable domain EAGVAQSPRYKIIEKRQSVAFWCNPISGHATLYWYQQILGQGPKLLIQFQNNGVVDDSQLPKDRFSAERLKGVDSTLKIQPAKLEDSAVYLCASSTFAGQKAGELFFGEGSRLTVL.

The chain has TRBV11-2 and TRBJ2-5; 12 positions match TRBD2. V lost 3 bases, J lost 1 base, and 9 bases stayed unmatched. This CDR3 is built from 18 residues. Germline V CDR1 and CDR2: SGHAT, FQNNGV. The CDR3, as DNA: TGTGCCAGCAGCTTCGGGACTAGCGGGCCCAATACCCAAGAGACCCAGTACTTC. It is translated as CASSFGTSGPNTQETQYF.

In the case of this clone: The junction does not match germline at one end; this may be a read error. The chain couples TRBV28 to TRBJ1-5; TRBD1 aligns across 7 bases. CDR1 and CDR2 from the germline V gene are MDHEN and SYDVKM. This CDR3 has 18 amino acids. This chain's CDR3 is CASSLIAGGVYSNQLQHF. The DNA for the CDR3 is TGTGCCAGCAGTTTAATTGCAGGGGGAGTCTATAGCAATCAGCTCCAGCATTTT.

V usage is TRBV19 and J usage is TRBJ1-2, with D maybe TRBD1 (5 bases). CDR3 length equals 14 residues. V gave up 4 bases and J gave up 6 bases, with 15 bases separating them. Germline lookup yields CDR1 LNHDA and CDR2 SQIVND (reference sequence). This chain's CDR3 is CASSRQGHRDGYTF. CDR3 DNA: TGTGCCAGTAGTAGACAAGGACATCGGGATGGCTACACCTTC.

Turning to this clone: This sample includes further DNA sequences coding for the same CDR3. The rearrangement joins TRBV7-2 to TRBJ2-7; tentatively, D is TRBD2 (5 bases). Germline assignment: CDR1 SGHTA and CDR2 FQGNSA. The CDR3 extends over 12 amino acids. The ends were cut back, 4 bases at V and 3 bases at J, with 7 bases in the middle. CDR3 protein: CASSSTSYEQYF. CDR3 nucleotides: TGTGCCAGCAGCTCCACTAGCTACGAGCAGTACTTC.

This chain connects TRBV28 to TRBJ2-3, with D maybe TRBD2 (5 bases). The CDR3 length is 15 residues. Per germline, CDR1 MDHEN and CDR2 SYDVKM. V lost 5 bases, J lost 0 bases, and 12 bases lay in between. In DNA, the CDR3 is TGTGCCAGCAGTACGGGATTTCCTAGCACAGATACGCAGTATTTT. Encoded protein: CASSTGFPSTDTQYF.

The chain links TRBV5-6 to TRBJ2-7; TRBD1 agrees at 7 bases. CDR3 length equals 13 residues. V lost 4 bases to trimming and J lost 4 bases; unmatched junction nucleotides: 5. Germline CDR1 SGHDT, CDR2 YYEEEE. The CDR3 spells CASSPDRAYEQYF. The CDR3 DNA follows: TGTGCCAGCAGCCCCGACAGGGCTTACGAGCAGTACTTC. The full variable domain, with the rest looked up from reference TRBV5-6 and TRBJ2-7, is DAGVTQSPTHLIKTRGQQVTLRCSPKSGHDTVSWYQQALGQGPQFIFQYYEEEERQRGNFPDRFSGHQFPNYSSELNVNALLLGDSALYLCASSPDRAYEQYFGPGTRLTVT.

This clone was picked up a small number of times. CDR3 residues: CASSLEGRNYGYTF. The CDR3 DNA sequence: TGTGCCAGCAGCTTAGAAGGCAGAAACTATGGCTACACCTTC. The V gene is TRBV7-9, the J gene TRBJ1-2, with no clear D. Germline V gives CDR1 SEHNR, CDR2 FQNEAQ (reference sequence). Deletions cut 1 base from V and 2 bases from J, with 8 bases between. CDR3 size: 14 residues.

This chain uses TRBV4-3 with TRBJ2-3; 7 bases are shared with TRBD1. V shed 4 bases, J shed 2 bases, and the junction held 9 bases outside the gene matches. From germline, CDR1 is LGHNA and CDR2 YSLEER. The CDR3 length is 16 residues. The CDR3 DNA is TGCGCCAGCAGCCTAACAGGGGATCTGGACACAGATACGCAGTATTTT. Its protein is CASSLTGDLDTDTQYF.

The rearrangement uses TRBV10-3 and TRBJ2-7; D not certain. Deletions cut 5 bases from V and 3 bases from J, with 14 bases between. There are 14 residues in the CDR3. Germline V CDR1 and CDR2: ENHRY, SYGVKD. CDR3 sequence reads: CAISRSTSSYEQYF. The CDR3 coding sequence is TGTGCCATCAGTCGCTCGACTTCCAGCTACGAGCAGTACTTC.